Listed below are T cell receptor beta chains from one sample, sequenced in a study of shared clonotypes between healthy human individuals. The table came from immunoSEQ multiplex PCR; TCRdb's copy has only in-frame clones and leaves some out. The table has 950,000 to 1,200,000 clones, approximately 80% seen once. The sample comprised memory CD4+ T cells from PBMCs. Receptor source: a man aged 18 to 30 in good health. Some clones in this sample may be carry-over from other donors' samples. Each CDR3 is given with its conserved first and last residue. D genes are given only for firm matches.

length	V	J	D	CDR3	DNA
15	TRBV27	TRBJ2-7	TRBD1	CASSFSGTGPYEQYF	TGTGCCAGCAGTTTCTCCGGGACAGGGCCCTACGAGCAGTACTTC
14	TRBV6-6	TRBJ2-6	NA	CASSYGSGANVLTF	TGTGCCAGCAGTTATGGATCTGGGGCCAACGTCCTGACTTTC
13	TRBV27	TRBJ1-2	NA	CASSLNPGHGYTF	TGTGCCAGCAGTTTAAACCCGGGACATGGCTACACCTTC
15	TRBV10-3	TRBJ2-3	TRBD2	CAISDTGGAADTQYF	TGTGCCATCAGTGATACGGGAGGGGCGGCAGATACGCAGTATTTT
14	TRBV2	TRBJ2-3	TRBD2	CASSLAGVEDTQYF	TGTGCCAGCAGCTTAGCGGGAGTGGAAGATACGCAGTATTTT
17	TRBV5-1	TRBJ1-4	NA	CASSLIRQGAGNEKLFF	TGCGCCAGCAGCCTGATACGACAAGGGGCAGGCAATGAAAAACTGTTTTTT
15	TRBV6-5	TRBJ1-5	NA	CASSPLGRSDQPQHF	TGTGCCAGCAGCCCGCTTGGGCGCTCGGATCAGCCCCAGCATTTT
15	TRBV28	TRBJ2-3	TRBD2	CASSPSGRGTDTQYF	TGTGCCAGCAGTCCCAGCGGGAGAGGGACAGATACGCAGTATTTT
15	TRBV4-2	TRBJ2-2	NA	CASSQESALFGELFF	TGTGCCAGCAGCCAAGAATCTGCGTTGTTCGGGGAGCTGTTTTTT
14	TRBV18	TRBJ2-5	NA	CASSRLGPEETQYF	TGTGCCAGCTCACGATTGGGGCCGGAGGAGACCCAGTACTTC